Listed below are T cell receptor beta chains from one sample, sequenced in a study of blood T cell repertoires in COVID-19. Measured with immunoSEQ multiplex PCR; TCRdb has only the in-frame clones, and not every one. The table lists about 43,000 clones, 70% to 90% of them singletons, with roughly 5% in the top ten. The sequenced sample was peripheral blood. The receptor set was obtained from a human donor in a cohort sampled during active COVID-19. Each CDR3 is given with its conserved first and last residue. D genes are given only for firm matches. Where a row states a size, it is once, few, many or the class of an expanded clone; other rows omit it.

clone_size | j_call | d_call | cdr3_length | v_call | cdr3_nt | cdr3_aa
NA | TRBJ2-1 | NA | 14 | TRBV9 | TGTGCCAGCAGCGCTCGACAGTCCTCCAATGAGCAGTTCTTC | CASSARQSSNEQFF
NA | TRBJ1-5 | NA | 17 | TRBV5-1 | TGCGCCAGCAGCTTGGCCAGAAGGGGTAGGGAAGATCAGCCCCAGCATTTT | CASSLARRGREDQPQHF
NA | TRBJ1-4 | NA | 16 | TRBV28 | TGTGCCAGCAGAATATTGCCCCACCGGGGTAATGAAAAACTGTTTTTT | CASRILPHRGNEKLFF
NA | TRBJ2-6 | TRBD2 | 17 | TRBV2 | TGTGCCAGCACTACGGGGGGACTCCGCCCTGGGGCCAACGTCCTGACTTTC | CASTTGGLRPGANVLTF
NA | TRBJ1-4 | NA | 12 | TRBV28 | TGTGCCAGCAGTTCTGTCAGCCAGGAACTGTTTTTT | CASSSVSQELFF
NA | TRBJ2-7 | TRBD2 | 13 | TRBV3-1/TRBV3-2 | TGTGCCAGCAGCCTAGCGGGAGGGTACGAGCAGTACTTC | CASSLAGGYEQYF
NA | TRBJ1-6 | TRBD1 | 15 | TRBV6-5 | TGTGCCAGCAGAGCCCGGGACAGCGATAATTCACCCCTCCACTTT | CASRARDSDNSPLHF
NA | TRBJ2-1 | NA | 14 | TRBV3-1/TRBV3-2 | TGTGCCAGCAGCCCACAACATAGGGGCAATGAGCAGTTCTTC | CASSPQHRGNEQFF
NA | TRBJ1-2 | NA | 12 | TRBV28 | TGTGCCAGCAGCTCCCGGAGGGGTGGCTACACCTTC | CASSSRRGGYTF
NA | TRBJ2-7 | TRBD1 | 15 | TRBV2 | TGTGCCAGCAGTGAATTGGGACAGGGTACCTACGAGCAGTACTTC | CASSELGQGTYEQYF
NA | TRBJ2-1 | TRBD1 | 16 | TRBV5-4 | TGTGCCAGCAGCTTCACAGGGGGAGATCTATACAATGAGCAGTTCTTC | CASSFTGGDLYNEQFF
NA | TRBJ2-7 | NA | 14 | TRBV5-1 | TGCGCCAGCAGCTTTCAGGGTTGGGGAGGCGAGCAGTACTTC | CASSFQGWGGEQYF
NA | TRBJ1-3 | NA | 17 | TRBV6-2/TRBV6-3 | TGTGCCAGCAGTCCCCTTCCCCCAGGGGTCTCAGGAAACACCATATATTTT | CASSPLPPGVSGNTIYF
NA | TRBJ2-7 | NA | 13 | TRBV12-3/TRBV12-4 | TGTGCCAGCAGTCGTCCAGGGTTATACGAGCAGTACTTC | CASSRPGLYEQYF
NA | TRBJ2-6 | NA | 16 | TRBV19 | TGTGCCAGTAAAGAGTTAAGGGGCTCTGGGGCCAACGTCCTGACTTTC | CASKELRGSGANVLTF
NA | TRBJ2-6 | NA | 17 | TRBV28 | TGTGCCAGCAGTTTATCGTACAGCCTCTCTGGGGCCAACGTCCTGACTTTC | CASSLSYSLSGANVLTF
NA | TRBJ1-2 | NA | 15 | TRBV27 | TGTGCCAGCAGTTTGGCCAGGGAGGGGCTCTATGGCTACACCTTC | CASSLAREGLYGYTF
NA | TRBJ1-1 | NA | 14 | TRBV7-8 | TGTGCCAGCAGCTGGAAGACTGGGAACACTGAAGCTTTCTTT | CASSWKTGNTEAFF
few | TRBJ1-1 | TRBD1 | 15 | TRBV19 | TGTGCCAGTAGGCCGACAGGGAACGGTGGCACTGAAGCTTTCTTT | CASRPTGNGGTEAFF
NA | TRBJ1-4 | NA | 18 | TRBV28 | TGTGCCAGCAGTACGATGCAGGGCCGAAGACATAATAATGAAAAACTGTTTTTT | CASSTMQGRRHNNEKLFF
NA | TRBJ2-7 | TRBD1 | 15 | TRBV10-3 | TGTGCCATCAGATCTTCGGGACAGGGTACCTACGAGCAGTACTTC | CAIRSSGQGTYEQYF
NA | TRBJ2-7 | TRBD2 | 15 | TRBV28 | TGTGCCAGCAGTTTACTGGGCGGGAGCGTCAACGAGCAGTACTTC | CASSLLGGSVNEQYF
few | TRBJ1-1 | NA | 14 | TRBV7-6 | TGTGCCAGCAGCTTAGGGGGGCGTCTCAATGAAGCTTTCTTT | CASSLGGRLNEAFF
NA | TRBJ1-3 | NA | 15 | TRBV5-1 | TGCGCCAGCAGCTTGGCCGGGGGGTCCGGAAACACCATATATTTT | CASSLAGGSGNTIYF
NA | TRBJ1-2 | NA | 15 | TRBV6-5 | TGTGCCAGCAGTTACAACCAACTAACCCGCTATGGCTACACCTTC | CASSYNQLTRYGYTF
NA | TRBJ2-7 | TRBD1 | 15 | TRBV28 | TGTGCCAGCAGTTTCTCGACAGGGGGCTACTACGAGCAGTACTTC | CASSFSTGGYYEQYF
NA | TRBJ1-2 | NA | 15 | TRBV5-1 | TGCGCCAGCAGCCCGGGGGACGGGGGGAACTATGGCTACACCTTC | CASSPGDGGNYGYTF
NA | TRBJ2-3 | TRBD2 | 15 | TRBV19 | TGTGCCAGTACCGATAGCGGGACTAGCACAGATACGCAGTATTTT | CASTDSGTSTDTQYF
NA | TRBJ1-1 | NA | 15 | TRBV27 | TGTGCCAGCAGCCTATCTGGGCTGCCGAACACTGAAGCTTTCTTT | CASSLSGLPNTEAFF
NA | TRBJ2-2 | TRBD2 | 15 | TRBV27 | TGTGCCAGCAGTTTAAGCGGGAGGGTGGACGGGGAGCTGTTTTTT | CASSLSGRVDGELFF
NA | TRBJ2-7 | TRBD1 | 16 | TRBV27 | TGTGCCAGCAGTCTCCTCTCAGAGACAGGGGCCTACGAGCAGTACTTC | CASSLLSETGAYEQYF
once | TRBJ2-5 | TRBD1 | 15 | TRBV28 | TGTGCCAGCAGTCCCACGACAGGGACCCAAGAGACCCAGTACTTC | CASSPTTGTQETQYF
NA | TRBJ1-5 | TRBD1 | 14 | TRBV11-2 | TGTGCCAGCACCTATGCAGGGGGCGGTCAGCCCCAGCATTTT | CASTYAGGGQPQHF
NA | TRBJ1-5 | NA | 16 | TRBV2 | TGTGCCAGCAAAACTCTGTCAGGGGAACCCAATCAGCCCCAGCATTTT | CASKTLSGEPNQPQHF
NA | TRBJ2-2 | TRBD2 | 15 | TRBV30 | TGTGCCTGGAGTGTACGACTAGCGGGAGTCGGGGAGCTGTTTTTT | CAWSVRLAGVGELFF
NA | TRBJ2-1 | TRBD1 | 14 | TRBV27 | TGTGCCAGCAGTTGGTACAGGGGCTACAATGAGCAGTTCTTC | CASSWYRGYNEQFF
NA | TRBJ2-1 | TRBD2 | 17 | TRBV3-1/TRBV3-2 | TGTGCCAGCAGCCAAGCAGTTAGCGGGAGCTCCTACAATGAGCAGTTCTTC | CASSQAVSGSSYNEQFF
NA | TRBJ1-3 | NA | 16 | TRBV11-3 | TGTGCCAGCAGCTTAGGTGGACAACACTCTGGAAACACCATATATTTT | CASSLGGQHSGNTIYF
once | TRBJ1-1 | TRBD1 | 17 | TRBV14 | TGTGCCAGCAGCCAAGACAAGGGGACAGGGAAATGGGGTGAAGCTTTCTTT | CASSQDKGTGKWGEAFF
NA | TRBJ1-1 | NA | 16 | TRBV12-5 | TGTGCTAGTGGTTCGGGTGAAGCTTTCATGAACACTGAAGCTTTCTTT | CASGSGEAFMNTEAFF